This note documents a single TCR beta chain sequence. Antigen: not known. This sample is drawn from a study of T cells after posttransplantation cyclophosphamide. The study's findings and limits: Later post-transplant blood repertoires were often dominated by donor CD8+ memory clones.

TCRdb's copy holds only in-frame clones and misses some; the assay was immunoSEQ multiplex PCR. Seen here are roughly 4,600 clones, roughly 87% observed once, and the top ten hold approximately 24%. The CDR3 totals 15 residues. The V end was cut by 6 bases, the J end by 8 bases, with 19 bases between. Germline loops: CDR1 MNHEY, CDR2 SVGAGI. Sampled 1 year posttransplant, controls received myeloablative marrow transplants, methotrexate and a calcineurin inhibitor. This TCR was recovered from a male patient aged 35-50 years who received an allogeneic stem cell transplant from an unrelated donor, was CMV-positive, and had chronic GVHD only. Some T cells may possibly be graft donor cells. Sequenced material: PBMCs, taken after an allogeneic stem cell transplant with a calcineurin inhibitor and methotrexate. The chain employs TRBV6-5 and TRBJ1-4; D might be TRBD1 (6 bases). Written as DNA, the CDR3 is TGTGCCAGCAGCCCAAGGGGCAGGGGTCGAGAAAAACTGTTTTTT. Translation: CASSPRGRGREKLFF.